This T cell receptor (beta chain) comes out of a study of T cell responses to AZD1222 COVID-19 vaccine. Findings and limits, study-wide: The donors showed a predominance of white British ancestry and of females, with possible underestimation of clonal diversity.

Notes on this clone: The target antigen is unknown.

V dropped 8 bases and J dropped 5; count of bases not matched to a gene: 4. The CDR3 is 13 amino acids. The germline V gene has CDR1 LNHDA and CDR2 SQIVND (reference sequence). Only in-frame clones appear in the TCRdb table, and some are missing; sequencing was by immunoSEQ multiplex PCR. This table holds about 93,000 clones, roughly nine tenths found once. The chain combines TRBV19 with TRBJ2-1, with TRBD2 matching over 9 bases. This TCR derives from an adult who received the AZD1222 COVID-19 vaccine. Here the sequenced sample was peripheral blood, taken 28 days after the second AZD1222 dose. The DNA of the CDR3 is TGTGCCAGTCGTAGCGGGAGCCACAATGAGCAGTTCTTC. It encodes CASRSGSHNEQFF.